This entry describes one T cell receptor (beta chain). What it recognizes is unknown. Trimming removed 3 bases from V and 6 bases from J, with 18 bases in between. The CDR3 sequence is 15 residues long. The V gene's germline CDR1 is SGDLS and CDR2 YYNGEE. The data originate from a study of OX40 agonist ivuxolimab in advanced cancers. Study background: Averaging approximately 60 years in age, with a range of 23 to 79, the cohort was approximately 84% male. General study findings and limits: Expanded clones were, on average, more numerous among CD8+ T cells than CD4+. Blood T cells, both CD4+ and CD8+, expanded clonally by week 6 at 0.1 to 3.0 mg/kg.

Here immunoSEQ multiplex PCR was the method, and the copy in TCRdb shows in-frame clones only, minus some. This sample has 30,000 to 45,000 clones, with 70% to 85% found just once. The sequence derives from an adult with an advanced solid tumor such as melanoma, head and neck, liver or kidney cancer. This chain connects TRBV9 to TRBJ1-1, with TRBD1 as a possible D gene (6 bases). This material consisted of CD4+ or CD8+ T cells sorted from blood, taken in a trial of the OX40 agonist ivuxolimab. In nucleotides, the CDR3 is TGTGCCAGCAGCGACTTCAGCAGGGGCTCGGCTGAAGCTTTCTTT. This gives the protein CASSDFSRGSAEAFF. Complete variable domain (other parts from reference TRBV9 and TRBJ1-1): DSGVTQTPKHLITATGQRVTLRCSPRSGDLSVYWYQQSLDQGLQFLIQYYNGEERAKGNILERFSAQQFPDLHSELNLSSLELGDSALYFCASSDFSRGSAEAFFGQGTRLTVV.